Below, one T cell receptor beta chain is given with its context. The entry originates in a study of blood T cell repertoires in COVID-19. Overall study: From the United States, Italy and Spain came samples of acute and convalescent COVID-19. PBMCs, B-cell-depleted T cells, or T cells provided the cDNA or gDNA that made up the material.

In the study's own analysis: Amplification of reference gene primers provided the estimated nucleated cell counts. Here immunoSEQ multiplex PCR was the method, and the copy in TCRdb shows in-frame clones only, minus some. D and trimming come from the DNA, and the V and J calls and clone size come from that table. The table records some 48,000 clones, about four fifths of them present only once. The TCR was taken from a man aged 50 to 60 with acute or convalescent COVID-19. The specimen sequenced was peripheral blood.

The DNA of the CDR3 is TGTGCCAGCAGCTTATGGCTAGCCGGCACAGATACGCAGTATTTT. This encodes CASSLWLAGTDTQYF. V and J are TRBV7-3 and TRBJ2-3, with D perhaps TRBD2 (5 bases). V was trimmed by 2 bases and J by 1 base, leaving 10 bases between them. The CDR3 is made up of 15 amino acids. From germline, CDR1 is SGHTA and CDR2 FQGTGA.